The TCR beta chain under discussion was sequenced for a study of cytomegalovirus exposure and HLA in healthy donors. Overall study results and limits: Based on reports, TCR beta sequences accurately predicted HLA-A and HLA-B alleles for most subjects. Upon later analysis, HLA-associated TCR beta chains proved more clonally expanded than other, equally common chains. Highly shared variants forming one cluster were likely a sequencing artifact.

From germline, CDR1 is MNHEY and CDR2 SMNVEV (reference sequence). With V trimmed by 7 bases and J by 7 bases, 10 bases remained unmatched. This CDR3 spans 15 amino acids. The PCR made use of 60 Vbeta and 13 Jbeta primers. This table comes from immunoSEQ multiplex PCR, and its TCRdb copy is limited to in-frame clones, with some not included. Among some 170,000 clones listed, 81% were seen once. Turning to this clone: Its antigen remains unknown.

This TCR was recovered from a woman under 30 in good health and CMV-seropositive. Source material: PBMCs. The chain joins TRBV27 to TRBJ2-5; 12 nucleotides line up with TRBD1. The CDR3 DNA is TGTGCCAGCACAGGGGGGACAGGGGGCGGGGGGACCCAGTACTTC. Residues: CASTGGTGGGGTQYF.